This entry is about one T cell receptor (beta chain). Its specificity is not known. Whether given at about 4 or about 12 weeks, second doses were pooled. The sample belongs to a study of T cell responses to AZD1222 COVID-19 vaccine. Study-wide points: Clonal diversity was possibly underestimated, and the donors were mostly white British, with more females. Baseline serostatus was positive in only six or seven AZD1222 recipients. Rises in breadth and depth of Spike-specific TCRs came after two AZD1222 doses.

Clones were sequenced by immunoSEQ multiplex PCR, and TCRdb holds only the in-frame ones, with some missing. The sample lists approximately 150,000 clones; approximately 94% were seen once. V gave up 6 bases and J gave up 4 bases; unmatched junction bases: 19. This CDR3 has 18 amino acids. Germline lookup yields CDR1 DFQATT and CDR2 SNEGSKA (reference sequence). The chain links TRBV20-1 to TRBJ2-3, with 10 positions matching TRBD2. The input for sequencing was peripheral blood, taken 28 days after the second AZD1222 dose. This clonotype originated in an adult who received the AZD1222 COVID-19 vaccine. The CDR3 loop is CSASGLAGARWAADTQYF. CDR3 DNA sequence: TGCAGTGCCAGTGGGCTAGCGGGAGCAAGGTGGGCGGCAGATACGCAGTATTTT.